The following is a T cell receptor (beta chain) sequence with its context. The data belong to a study of blood T cells in healthy people across ages. The CDR3 runs to 13 residues. Looked up from germline, CDR1 is SGHAT and CDR2 is FQNNGV. Trimming removed 0 bases from V and 3 bases from J, with 6 bases in between. Sample-barcoded 5' priming and a J-beta primer mix drove a second PCR of 7 to 11 cycles. TCRdb independently ran MiXCR on the 5' RACE reads; one entry per CDR3 protein. The table includes more than 1,400,000 distinct CDR3 sequences, approximately 40% detected once. The genes are TRBV11-2 and TRBJ2-7; unclear D gene. The sequenced sample was blood. The receptor was isolated from a woman between 18 and 29 years old in good health. The CDR3 reads CASSLEGYYEQYF. CDR3 coding DNA: TGTGCCAGCAGCTTAGAGGGTTACTACGAGCAGTACTTC. The full variable domain, completed using reference TRBV11-2 and TRBJ2-7, is EAGVAQSPRYKIIEKRQSVAFWCNPISGHATLYWYQQILGQGPKLLIQFQNNGVVDDSQLPKDRFSAERLKGVDSTLKIQPAKLEDSAVYLCASSLEGYYEQYFGPGTRLTVT.